These 12 T cell receptor beta chains came from one sample sequenced in a study of PD-L1 blockade in urothelial cancer. Time point described: pretreatment peripheral blood. Sequencing used immunoSEQ multiplex PCR; TCRdb keeps in-frame clones, though not all of them. Of approximately 63,000 clones listed, about 81% are singletons. This sample comprised PBMCs, obtained around atezolizumab (anti-PD-L1) treatment. The source is a man aged 65 to 85 with urothelial cancer.

V usage is TRBV7-2 and J usage is TRBJ2-4; 9 positions match TRBD1. The V gene's germline CDR1 is SGHTA and CDR2 FQGNSA. With 4 bases clipped from V and 3 bases from J, the junction kept 1 base outside the gene matches. The CDR3 totals 14 residues. CDR3 DNA sequence: TGTGCCAGCAGCTGGGGACAGGGCAAAAACATTCAGTACTTC. Its protein is CASSWGQGKNIQYF. Looking up the rest from reference TRBV7-2 and TRBJ2-4 gives the full variable domain: GAGVSQSPSNKVTEKGKDVELRCDPISGHTALYWYRQSLGQGLEFLIYFQGNSAPDKSGLPSDRFSAERTGGSVSTLTIQRTQQEDSAVYLCASSWGQGKNIQYFGAGTRLSVL.

The genes are TRBV7-9 and TRBJ1-1; 8 bases align to TRBD1. V trimming: 2 bases; J trimming: 6 bases; junction bases outside the gene matches: 8. This CDR3 has 15 amino acids. Germline CDR1 and CDR2: SEHNR and FQNEAQ (reference sequence). The CDR3 region is CASSLKRRQGSEAFF. CDR3 coding DNA: TGTGCCAGCAGCTTAAAACGACGACAGGGGTCTGAAGCTTTCTTT.

The chain has TRBV27 and TRBJ2-7; D possibly corresponds to TRBD1 (6 bases). V was cut by 4 bases and J by 7 bases, with 20 bases left in between. The CDR3 runs to 15 residues. The germline gives CDR1 MNHEY, CDR2 SMNVEV (reference sequence). The CDR3 coding sequence is TGTGCCAGCAGTTCCGGACAGACCTCTTTCGGGGAGCAGTACTTC. Its translation is CASSSGQTSFGEQYF.

The chain combines TRBV6-1 with TRBJ2-7; TRBD2 matches 9 bases. In germline, CDR1 is MNHNS, CDR2 SASEGT. The ends lost 0 bases at V and 7 bases at J; junction bases unmatched: 4. This CDR3 spans 14 amino acids. CDR3 loop: CASSEAAGGKEQYF. In nucleotides, the CDR3 is TGTGCCAGCAGTGAAGCAGCGGGGGGCAAAGAGCAGTACTTC.

This clone was seen a few times. The chain uses TRBV4-1 and TRBJ2-3; possibly TRBD2 for D (5 bases). Trimming removed 1 base at V and 6 bases at J, with 8 bases between. Germline CDR1 is MGHRA and CDR2 is YSYEKL. The CDR3 loop spans 13 amino acids. CDR3 in amino acids: CASSQVRGDTQYF. CDR3 coding DNA: TGCGCCAGCAGCCAAGTTCGAGGGGATACGCAGTATTTT.

This chain links TRBV14 with TRBJ1-3; 10 bases are shared with TRBD1. Germline V gene data show CDR1 as SGHDN and CDR2 as FVKESK. V lost 1 base and J lost 8; bases outside the gene matches: 5. CDR3 size: 15 residues. The CDR3 nucleotides are TGTGCCAGCAGCCAAGCCGGGACAGGGGAGCACACCATATATTTT. It translates to CASSQAGTGEHTIYF.

The chain is built from TRBV11-2 and TRBJ2-7; 9 bases agree with TRBD1. The CDR3 runs to 15 residues. Germline loops: CDR1 SGHAT, CDR2 FQNNGV. Trimming took 6 bases from V and 2 from J; bases not matched to a gene: 8. The CDR3 region is CASSLLDRGPYEQYF. CDR3 nucleotide sequence: TGTGCCAGCAGTTTGTTGGACAGGGGTCCCTACGAGCAGTACTTC.

This clone was seen just once. This chain joins TRBV28 and TRBJ1-2, with D perhaps matching TRBD1 (6 bases). Germline V lookup: CDR1 MDHEN, CDR2 SYDVKM. V was clipped by 3 bases and J by 2 bases, with 19 bases between them. The CDR3 is 17 residues long. The CDR3 sequence: CASSFGPGQTENYGYTF. DNA of the CDR3: TGTGCCAGCAGTTTCGGGCCCGGACAGACCGAAAACTATGGCTACACCTTC.

This sequence joins TRBV27 and TRBJ2-5; TRBD1 matches at 7 bases. CDR3 length: 14 amino acids. Losses at the gene ends were 7 bases for V and 5 bases for J; bases not matched to a gene: 10. Germline loops: CDR1 MNHEY, CDR2 SMNVEV (reference sequence). CDR3 bases: TGTGCCAGCACCAAGACAGGGAATGAGGAGACCCAGTACTTC. Protein product: CASTKTGNEETQYF.

This chain connects TRBV5-5 to TRBJ1-2, with unresolved D. V was clipped by 4 bases and J by 5 bases, with 9 bases between them. The CDR3 consists of 12 residues. Germline V gene lookup returns CDR1 SGHKS and CDR2 YYEKEE (reference sequence). CDR3 amino acids: CASSPFEYGYTF. CDR3 bases: TGTGCCAGCAGCCCGTTTGAGTATGGCTACACCTTC.

The rearrangement links TRBV19 to TRBJ2-7; tentatively, D is TRBD2 (6 bases). The CDR3 is 15 amino acids. Trimming took off 3 bases at V and 2 bases at J, with 14 bases between the two ends. Germline lookup yields CDR1 LNHDA and CDR2 SQIVND (reference sequence). The CDR3: CASSMAGSKTYEQYF. CDR3 in DNA: TGTGCCAGTAGTATGGCGGGGAGTAAGACCTACGAGCAGTACTTC.

In nucleotides, the CDR3 is TGTGCCAGCAGGGCTAGGGGGAAGGGTTACAATGAGCAGTTCTTC. Translated: CASRARGKGYNEQFF. The chain uses TRBV27 and TRBJ2-1; weak D call: TRBD1 (6 bases). V lost 6 bases and J lost 4, with 16 bases in between. Per germline, CDR1 MNHEY and CDR2 SMNVEV (reference sequence). This CDR3 region has 15 residues.